One sample yielded the 13 T cell receptor beta chains listed below, sequenced in a study of naive and memory T cell subsets. Four PCR rounds used nested alpha and beta constant region primers plus the SP2 primer. TCRdb processed the 5' RACE reads anew with MiXCR; each CDR3 protein has one entry. Of about 62,000 distinct CDR3 sequences in the sample, approximately 8% were seen once. A UMI-containing oligonucleotide was joined by 3' ligation to the TCR cDNA template. The source is a female donor in good health.

This clonotype has at least ten counts. The J gene is TRBJ1-1, the V gene TRBV6-5; D remains ambiguous. The CDR3 contains 18 residues. The germline V gene has CDR1 MNHEY and CDR2 SVGAGI. V was pared by 1 base and J by 0 bases, with 18 bases between. The CDR3 nucleotides read TGTGCCAGCAGTTACTATCGTTTTTCAGCCGGTATGAACACTGAAGCTTTCTTT. It is translated as CASSYYRFSAGMNTEAFF.

In its sample, this clonotype was seen many times. The chain recombines TRBV12-3 or TRBV12-4 with TRBJ2-1; D is perhaps TRBD2 (7 bases). The CDR3 loop spans 15 amino acids. Trimming took off 1 base at V and 4 bases at J, with 11 bases between the two ends. CDR3 sequence reads: CASSLGGGLYNEQFF. For the CDR3, the DNA is TGTGCCAGCAGTTTAGGGGGGGGGCTTTACAATGAGCAGTTCTTC.

This chain links TRBV5-4 with TRBJ2-6; D remains unclear. This CDR3 comprises 16 residues. V was clipped by 3 bases and J by 3 bases, with 13 bases between them. The germline CDR1 and CDR2 sequences are SGHNT and YYREEE (reference sequence). CDR3 region: CASSSVGIYGANVLTF. As DNA, the CDR3 is TGTGCCAGCAGCTCGGTGGGGATTTATGGGGCCAACGTCCTGACTTTC.

This clonotype occurred a few times. The rearrangement links TRBV29-1 to TRBJ2-1; perhaps D is TRBD1 or TRBD2 (5 bases each). The CDR3 contains 16 residues. The germline V and J ends were trimmed by 0 bases and 3 bases, with 15 bases remaining between them. CDR1 and CDR2 (germline): SQVTM, ANQGSEA. CDR3 sequence: CSVEDRQSRDYNEQFF. CDR3 nucleotides: TGCAGCGTTGAAGACCGACAGTCTCGGGACTACAATGAGCAGTTCTTC.

The chain uses TRBV3-1 and TRBJ2-1, with 9 bases identical to TRBD2. Unmatched junction bases numbered 8, after V lost 6 bases and J lost 11 bases. The germline V gene encodes CDR1 LGHDT and CDR2 YNNKEL (reference sequence). The CDR3 sequence is 13 residues long. The CDR3 reads CASSFIAGDQQFF. In DNA, the CDR3 is TGTGCCAGCAGTTTCATAGCGGGGGATCAGCAGTTCTTC.

This clonotype was seen ten or more times. The chain employs TRBV20-1 and TRBJ1-1; D unclear. The germline V and J ends were trimmed by 0 bases and 4 bases, with 15 bases remaining between them. CDR1 DFQATT and CDR2 SNEGSKA come from the germline V gene (reference sequence). The CDR3 is made up of 15 amino acids. This CDR3 reads CSARDLYLEGTEAFF. CDR3 nucleotides: TGCAGTGCTAGAGATCTCTACCTAGAGGGCACTGAAGCTTTCTTT.

The J gene is TRBJ2-7, the V gene TRBV5-4; perhaps TRBD1 as D (6 bases). V was trimmed by 5 bases and J by 3 bases, leaving 18 bases between them. The CDR3 has 15 amino acids. The germline V gene has CDR1 SGHNT and CDR2 YYREEE (reference sequence). CDR3 residues: CASSLTGTLYYEQYF. The CDR3 DNA reads as TGTGCCAGCAGTTTAACCGGGACACTGTACTACGAGCAGTACTTC.

This clonotype showed up just a few times. The chain joins TRBV19 to TRBJ2-7; 7 bases fit TRBD1. Germline V lookup: CDR1 LNHDA, CDR2 SQIVND (reference sequence). CDR3 length equals 14 residues. Trimming cost V 8 bases and J 6 bases; bases outside gene matches: 13. CDR3 region: CASWGQGSGGEQYF. As DNA, the CDR3 is TGTGCCAGTTGGGGACAAGGGTCAGGGGGCGAGCAGTACTTC.

The table lists this clonotype with a few counts. The chain carries TRBV7-2 and TRBJ2-1; D call uncertain. Germline V gene data show CDR1 as SGHTA and CDR2 as FQGNSA. V was trimmed by 5 bases and J by 0 bases, leaving 11 bases between them. This CDR3 is 15 amino acids long. CDR3 residues: CASSPTMSSYNEQFF. The CDR3 coding sequence is TGTGCCAGCAGCCCAACCATGAGCTCCTACAATGAGCAGTTCTTC.

This clonotype was detected only a few times. CDR3 region: CASSFEQGAGNIQYF. For the CDR3, the DNA is TGTGCCAGCAGCTTTGAACAGGGGGCCGGAAACATTCAGTACTTC. This chain connects TRBV13 to TRBJ2-4; 9 nucleotides align to TRBD1. The V and J ends lost 3 bases and 6 bases, in that order; junction bases with no gene match: 6. This CDR3 has 15 amino acids. Looked up from germline, CDR1 is PRHDT and CDR2 is FYEKMQ (reference sequence).

This clonotype was recorded many times. V is TRBV2 and J is TRBJ2-3, with a tentative D call TRBD2 (6 bases). V dropped 6 bases and J dropped 3 bases, with 10 bases sitting between them. CDR3 length: 13 residues. CDR1 is SNHLY and CDR2 is FYNNEI in the germline V gene. CDR3 in amino acids: CASRGGRTDTQYF. Here the CDR3 DNA reads TGTGCCAGCAGGGGGGGACGAACAGATACGCAGTATTTT.

Many counts were recorded for this clonotype. The CDR3 DNA reads as TGTGCCAACTCGGAGGGAGAAGGGTTTGAAGCTTTCTTT. Protein: CANSEGEGFEAFF. The chain recombines TRBV6-6 with TRBJ1-1; D remains ambiguous. This CDR3 spans 13 amino acids. The V end lost 10 bases, the J end lost 7 bases, and 19 bases lay between the germline ends. Germline CDR1 reads MNHNY; CDR2 reads SVGAGI (reference sequence).

V is TRBV4-1 and J is TRBJ2-1, with 7 bases lining up with TRBD1. Trimming cost V 1 base and J 1 base; bases outside gene matches: 1. Germline CDR1 is MGHRA and CDR2 is YSYEKL. This CDR3 is built from 15 residues. The CDR3, as DNA: TGCGCCAGCAGCCAAGGACAGGGATCCTACAATGAGCAGTTCTTC. This encodes CASSQGQGSYNEQFF.